A selection of T cell receptor beta chains follows, all from one sample in a study of blood T cell repertoires in COVID-19. Sequencing used immunoSEQ multiplex PCR; TCRdb keeps in-frame clones, though not all of them. This table holds approximately 130,000 clones, around 81% found once. The sequencing input was peripheral blood. All receptors derive from an older woman with active or convalescent COVID-19. Both conserved end residues are part of each CDR3. The order of the fields is J gene, clone size, D gene, V gene, CDR3 length, CDR3 DNA, CDR3 protein. A D gene is named only where the DNA matches it firmly. Some rows have no size entry. The others give once, few or many, or a class for an expanded clone.

>TRBJ2-7|few|TRBD2|TRBV18|15
TGTGCCAGCTCACTGACTAGCGGGAGGGTGAACGAGCAGTACTTC
CASSLTSGRVNEQYF
>TRBJ2-2|.|TRBD1|TRBV19|16
TGTGCCAGTAGTATCACCGGGACAGGGGGCCACGGGGAGCTGTTTTTT
CASSITGTGGHGELFF
>TRBJ1-4|.|TRBD1|TRBV27|13
TGTGCCAGCAGTTTATGGACAGGGGAAAAACTGTTTTTT
CASSLWTGEKLFF
>TRBJ2-1|once|TRBD1|TRBV5-1|13
TGCGCCAGCAGCGGGACAGGGGACAATGAGCAGTTCTTC
CASSGTGDNEQFF
>TRBJ1-1|.|.|TRBV3-1/TRBV3-2|13
TGTGCCAGCAGCCACGGGGGGGGCACTGAAGCTTTCTTT
CASSHGGGTEAFF
>TRBJ2-1|.|.|TRBV5-1|14
TGCGCCAGCAGCTTGGGGCTAGCAAGCGATGAGCAGTTCTTC
CASSLGLASDEQFF
>TRBJ1-5|.|TRBD1|TRBV3-1/TRBV3-2|15
TGTGCCAGCAGCCTAGGACAGGGGGCCAGACAGCCCCAGCATTTT
CASSLGQGARQPQHF
>TRBJ2-7|.|.|TRBV14|14
TGTGCCAGCAGCCAGTCGGACAGTATAGGCGAGCAGTACTTC
CASSQSDSIGEQYF
>TRBJ1-4|once|.|TRBV5-6|14
TGTGCCAGCAGCTACAGTGCAACTAATGAAAAACTGTTTTTT
CASSYSATNEKLFF
>TRBJ1-2|.|TRBD1|TRBV10-3|12
TGTGCCATCAGAATGGACAGGGAGGGCTACACCTTC
CAIRMDREGYTF
>TRBJ2-3|.|.|TRBV7-2|14
TGTGCCAGCGGCCGGATCGCTGGAGCAGATACGCAGTATTTT
CASGRIAGADTQYF
>TRBJ1-2|.|.|TRBV28|15
TGTGCCAGCAGTCCCAGGCTGTGGAAGCCCTATGGCTACACCTTC
CASSPRLWKPYGYTF
>TRBJ2-7|few|TRBD2|TRBV5-1|16
TGCGCCAGCAGCTTGGTTGTCGGGAGGACCGACTACGAGCAGTACTTC
CASSLVVGRTDYEQYF
>TRBJ2-1|.|TRBD2|TRBV4-1|16
TGCGCCAGCAGCTTTCAAGCGGGGGTGTCACACAATGAGCAGTTCTTC
CASSFQAGVSHNEQFF
>TRBJ2-6|.|.|TRBV10-3|16
TGTGCCACAGGGGAGAACAGCTACTCTGGGGCCAACGTCCTGACTTTC
CATGENSYSGANVLTF
>TRBJ1-3|.|.|TRBV28|16
TGTGCCAGCAGCCCCGGGGCCGGGGGGTTATTAAACACCATATATTTT
CASSPGAGGLLNTIYF
>TRBJ1-2|.|TRBD1|TRBV3-1/TRBV3-2|14
TGTGCCAGCAGCCAAGGGGGACAGGGCTATGGCTACACCTTC
CASSQGGQGYGYTF
>TRBJ2-5|.|TRBD2|TRBV6-6|16
TGTGCCAGCAGCTCCGGACTAGCGGGGGTTCAAGAGACCCAGTACTTC
CASSSGLAGVQETQYF
>TRBJ2-3|.|TRBD1|TRBV19|15
TGTGCCAGTAGTACCTGGGACAGGGGGTCAGATACGCAGTATTTT
CASSTWDRGSDTQYF
>TRBJ1-4|.|.|TRBV6-5|11
TGTGCCAGCGGGAGCAATGAAAAACTGTTTTTT
CASGSNEKLFF
>TRBJ1-2|few|.|TRBV6-6|14
TGTGCCAGCAGTACAGGGTTAGCTAACTATGGCTACACCTTC
CASSTGLANYGYTF
>TRBJ1-6|.|.|TRBV3-1/TRBV3-2|14
TGTGCCAGCAGCCAAGATAAGAGGGAGTCACCCCTCCACTTT
CASSQDKRESPLHF
>TRBJ1-1|.|TRBD1|TRBV6-1|19
TGTGCCAGCAGTGAAGCGCGGCGGGACAGGGGCGACATGAACACTGAAGCTTTCTTT
CASSEARRDRGDMNTEAFF
>TRBJ2-3|.|.|TRBV19|15
TGTGCCAGTAGTATAGGTGGGAGCATTACAGATACGCAGTATTTT
CASSIGGSITDTQYF
>TRBJ1-2|.|TRBD1|TRBV14|16
TGTGCCAGCAAAGGGACAGGGGAAGGAACTAACTATGGCTACACCTTC
CASKGTGEGTNYGYTF
>TRBJ1-2|.|.|TRBV11-2|14
TGTGCCAGCAGCCGATTACAGGGAGACTATGGCTACACCTTC
CASSRLQGDYGYTF
>TRBJ2-5|.|TRBD2|TRBV3-1/TRBV3-2|15
TGTGCCAGCAGCCAAGATAGCGGGGGGGCCAAGACCCAGTACTTC
CASSQDSGGAKTQYF
>TRBJ2-1|.|TRBD2|TRBV29-1|13
TGCAGCGTAAGGCCGGGAGGGGGAAGTGAGCAGTTCTTC
CSVRPGGGSEQFF
>TRBJ1-4|.|TRBD1|TRBV7-2|15
TGTGCCAGCAGCGGGCAGACAGGGGATAATGAAAAACTGTTTTTT
CASSGQTGDNEKLFF
>TRBJ2-5|.|TRBD2|TRBV29-1|15
TGCAGCGTTTACGGACTAGCGGGGAGGCAAGAGACCCAGTACTTC
CSVYGLAGRQETQYF
>TRBJ1-1|.|.|TRBV18|14
TGTGCCAGCTCACCACCAAGTATAGTCACTGAAGCTTTCTTT
CASSPPSIVTEAFF
>TRBJ1-6|.|.|TRBV11-2|14
TGTGCCAGCAGCGATACAGCTCGCAATTCACCCCTCCACTTT
CASSDTARNSPLHF
>TRBJ1-1|.|TRBD1|TRBV3-1/TRBV3-2|14
TGTGCCAGCAGCCAACAGGGGGTACGGACTGAAGCTTTCTTT
CASSQQGVRTEAFF
>TRBJ1-1|.|.|TRBV24-1|13
TGTGCCACCAGTGACCCGGGAAACACTGAAGCTTTCTTT
CATSDPGNTEAFF
>TRBJ2-1|once|.|TRBV9|14
TGTGCCAGCAGCGTGAGAGTCGACTACAATGAGCAGTTCTTC
CASSVRVDYNEQFF
>TRBJ1-2|few|.|TRBV28|14
TGTGCCAGCAGCTCCCCAGGACAGAACTATGGCTACACCTTC
CASSSPGQNYGYTF
>TRBJ2-3|.|TRBD2|TRBV7-9|17
TGTGCCAGCAGCTTGGGTAGCGGGGGAGATAGCACAGATACGCAGTATTTT
CASSLGSGGDSTDTQYF
>TRBJ1-2|.|.|TRBV21-1|17
TGTGCCAGCAGCAAAGCCGATGCCTTGCAACAGGGAGATGGCTACACCTTC
CASSKADALQQGDGYTF
>TRBJ2-5|once|TRBD1|TRBV24-1|16
TGTGCCACCAGTGCCCGAACAGGGGCTATCCAAGAGACCCAGTACTTC
CATSARTGAIQETQYF
>TRBJ1-2|.|.|TRBV20-1|11
TGCAGTGCTTCACAGGTGGCTGGCTACACCTTC
CSASQVAGYTF
>TRBJ2-3|.|TRBD2|TRBV5-6|16
TGTGCCAGCAGCCGTAGACTAGCGGGAGGCCCGGGCACGCAGTATTTT
CASSRRLAGGPGTQYF
>TRBJ2-2|.|TRBD1|TRBV5-4|15
TGTGCCAGCAGCTTGTCCGAGGGGGCGAGTCGTGCGCTGTTTTTT
CASSLSEGASRALFF